The sequence of this TCR beta chain was determined in a study of blood T cell repertoires in COVID-19. Overall study: Acute and convalescent COVID-19 samples came from the United States, Italy and Spain. PBMCs, B-cell-depleted T cells, or T cells were the source of the cDNA or gDNA that made up the material.

In the study's own analysis: The assay estimated nucleated cells by amplifying reference gene primers. The protocol was immunoSEQ multiplex PCR, while the TCRdb copy is restricted to in-frame clones and leaves out a portion. That table is the source of V, J and clone size, and D and trimming were worked out from the DNA. Found here are 200,000 to 250,000 clones, 80% to 90% of them singletons; the top ten hold around 1%. The CDR3 consists of 15 residues. Germline assignment: CDR1 MNHNS and CDR2 SASEGT. V was pared by 2 bases and J by 5 bases, with 15 bases between. The material sequenced was peripheral blood. The rearrangement uses TRBV6-1 and TRBJ1-2, with D maybe TRBD1 (6 bases). This clonotype originated in a man aged 35 to 55 with acute or convalescent COVID-19. The CDR3 region has the DNA TGTGCCAGCAGTGAATCGGGGGGACACCTATATGGCTACACCTTC. Its translation: CASSESGGHLYGYTF.